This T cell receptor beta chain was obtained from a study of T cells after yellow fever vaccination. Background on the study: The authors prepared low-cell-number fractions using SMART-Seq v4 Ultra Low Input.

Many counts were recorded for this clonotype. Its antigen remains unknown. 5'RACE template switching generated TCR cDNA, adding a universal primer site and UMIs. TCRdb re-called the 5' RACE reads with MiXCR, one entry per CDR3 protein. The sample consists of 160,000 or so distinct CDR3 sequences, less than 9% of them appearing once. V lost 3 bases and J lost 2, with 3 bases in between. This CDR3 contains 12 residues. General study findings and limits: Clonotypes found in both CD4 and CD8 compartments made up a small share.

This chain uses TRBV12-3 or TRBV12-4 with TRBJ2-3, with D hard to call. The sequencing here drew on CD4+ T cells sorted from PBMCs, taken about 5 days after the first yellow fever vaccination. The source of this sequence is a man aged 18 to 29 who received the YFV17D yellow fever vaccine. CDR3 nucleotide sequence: TGTGCCAGCAGTTTTTTCACAGATACGCAGTATTTT. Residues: CASSFFTDTQYF.